The 2 T cell receptor beta chains in this list originate from one sample, sequenced in a study of CDR3 diversity in severe acne. TCRdb re-called the PCR reads through MiXCR, storing one row per CDR3 protein. The table includes about 84,000 distinct CDR3 sequences, 45% to 55% detected once. Sequencing used blood. All receptors come from a male donor in good health, without acne.

The chain carries TRBV29-1 and TRBJ2-1; 8 positions match TRBD1. CDR3 length: 12 amino acids. CDR1 SQVTM and CDR2 ANQGSEA come from the germline V gene. With 6 bases clipped from V and 8 bases from J, the junction kept 6 bases outside the gene matches. CDR3 amino acids: CSVDRGMDEQFF. The DNA of the CDR3 is TGCAGCGTCGACAGGGGAATGGATGAGCAGTTCTTC.

This chain links TRBV24-1 with TRBJ2-2, with D possibly matching TRBD1 (5 bases). The V gene lost 0 bases and the J gene lost 4 bases, with 11 bases spanning the gap. In germline, CDR1 is KGHDR, CDR2 SFDVKD. The CDR3 has 16 amino acids. The CDR3 protein is CATSDLQGMGTGELFF. In nucleotides, the CDR3 is TGTGCCACCAGTGATTTGCAGGGAATGGGCACCGGGGAGCTGTTTTTT.